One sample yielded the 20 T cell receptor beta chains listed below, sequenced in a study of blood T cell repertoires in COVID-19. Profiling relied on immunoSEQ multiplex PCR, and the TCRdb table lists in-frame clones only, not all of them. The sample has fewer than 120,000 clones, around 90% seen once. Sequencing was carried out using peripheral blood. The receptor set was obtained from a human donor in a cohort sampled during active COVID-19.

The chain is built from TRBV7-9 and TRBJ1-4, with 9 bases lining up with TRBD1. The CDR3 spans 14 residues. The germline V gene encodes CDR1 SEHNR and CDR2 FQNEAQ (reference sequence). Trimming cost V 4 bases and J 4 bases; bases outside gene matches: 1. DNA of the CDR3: TGTGCCAGCAGCTGGACAGGGGATAATGAAAAACTGTTTTTT. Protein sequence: CASSWTGDNEKLFF.

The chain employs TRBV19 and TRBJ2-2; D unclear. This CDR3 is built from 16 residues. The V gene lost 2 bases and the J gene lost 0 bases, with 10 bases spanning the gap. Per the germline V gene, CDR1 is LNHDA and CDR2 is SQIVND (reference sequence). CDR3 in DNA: TGTGCCAGTAGTATAATCAGGATCACGAACACCGGGGAGCTGTTTTTT. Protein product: CASSIIRITNTGELFF.

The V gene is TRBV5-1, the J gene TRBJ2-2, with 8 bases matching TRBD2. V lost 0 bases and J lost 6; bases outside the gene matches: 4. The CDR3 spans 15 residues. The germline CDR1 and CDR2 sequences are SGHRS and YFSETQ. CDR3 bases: TGCGCCAGCAGCTTGGGCCAGGGACTAGCCGGGGAGCTGTTTTTT. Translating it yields CASSLGQGLAGELFF.

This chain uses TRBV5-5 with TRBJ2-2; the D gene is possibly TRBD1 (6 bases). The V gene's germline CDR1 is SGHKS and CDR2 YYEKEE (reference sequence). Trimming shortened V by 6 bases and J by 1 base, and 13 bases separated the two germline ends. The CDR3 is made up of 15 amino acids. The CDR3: CASTVPGQNTGELFF. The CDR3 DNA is TGTGCCAGCACCGTGCCGGGACAGAACACCGGGGAGCTGTTTTTT.

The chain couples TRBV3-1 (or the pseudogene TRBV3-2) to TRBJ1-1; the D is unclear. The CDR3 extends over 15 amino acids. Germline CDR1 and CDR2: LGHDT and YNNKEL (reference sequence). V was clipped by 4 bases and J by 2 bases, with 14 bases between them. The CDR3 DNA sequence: TGTGCCAGCAGCCTCCTTAATCGTCCCAACACTGAAGCTTTCTTT. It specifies CASSLLNRPNTEAFF.

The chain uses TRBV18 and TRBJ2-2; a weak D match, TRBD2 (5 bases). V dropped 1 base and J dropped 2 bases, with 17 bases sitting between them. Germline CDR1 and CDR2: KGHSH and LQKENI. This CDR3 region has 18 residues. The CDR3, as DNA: TGTGCCAGCTCACCACGCGGAGGAGTGACGGCAAACACCGGGGAGCTGTTTTTT. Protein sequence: CASSPRGGVTANTGELFF. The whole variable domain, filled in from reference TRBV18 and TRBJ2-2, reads NAGVMQNPRHLVRRRGQEARLRCSPMKGHSHVYWYRQLPEEGLKFMVYLQKENIIDESGMPKERFSAEFPKEGPSILRIQQVVRGDSAAYFCASSPRGGVTANTGELFFGEGSRLTVL.

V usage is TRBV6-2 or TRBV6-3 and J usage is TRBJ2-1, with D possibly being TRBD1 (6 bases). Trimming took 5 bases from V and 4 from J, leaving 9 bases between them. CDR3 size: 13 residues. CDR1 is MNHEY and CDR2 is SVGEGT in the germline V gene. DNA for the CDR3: TGTGCCAGCAGTAACGGACAGTACAATGAGCAGTTCTTC. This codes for CASSNGQYNEQFF.

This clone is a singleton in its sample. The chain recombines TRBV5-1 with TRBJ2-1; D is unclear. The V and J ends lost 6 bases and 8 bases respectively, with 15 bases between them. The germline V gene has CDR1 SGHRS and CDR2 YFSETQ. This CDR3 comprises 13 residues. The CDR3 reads CASMETPIDEQFF. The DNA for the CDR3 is TGCGCCAGCATGGAGACCCCTATTGATGAGCAGTTCTTC.

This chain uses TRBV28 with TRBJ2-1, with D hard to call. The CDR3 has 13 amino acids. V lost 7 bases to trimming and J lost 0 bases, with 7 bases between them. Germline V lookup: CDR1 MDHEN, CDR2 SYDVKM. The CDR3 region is CASNIYSYNEQFF. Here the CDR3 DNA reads TGTGCCAGCAATATCTACTCCTACAATGAGCAGTTCTTC.

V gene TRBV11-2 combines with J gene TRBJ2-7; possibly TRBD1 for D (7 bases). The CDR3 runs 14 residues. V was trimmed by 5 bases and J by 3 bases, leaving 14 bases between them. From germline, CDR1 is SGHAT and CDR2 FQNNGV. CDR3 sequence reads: CASSQQGGYYEQYF. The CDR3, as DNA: TGTGCCAGCAGCCAGCAGGGGGGTTACTACGAGCAGTACTTC.

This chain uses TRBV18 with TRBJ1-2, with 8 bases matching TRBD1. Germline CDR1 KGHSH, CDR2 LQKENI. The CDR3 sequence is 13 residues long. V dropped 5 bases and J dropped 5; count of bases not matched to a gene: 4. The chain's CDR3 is CASSSDRGYGYTF. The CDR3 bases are TGTGCCAGCTCATCCGACAGGGGATATGGCTACACCTTC.

The CDR3 DNA is TGCGCCAGCGGCAAAAGCGGGGGACCATCCTACGAGCAGTACTTC. Protein product: CASGKSGGPSYEQYF. V and J are TRBV5-1 and TRBJ2-7; 8 bases line up with TRBD2. The CDR3 runs to 15 residues. The germline CDR1 and CDR2 sequences are SGHRS and YFSETQ. Trimming at V came to 7 bases and at J to 1 base, leaving 10 bases not matched to a gene.

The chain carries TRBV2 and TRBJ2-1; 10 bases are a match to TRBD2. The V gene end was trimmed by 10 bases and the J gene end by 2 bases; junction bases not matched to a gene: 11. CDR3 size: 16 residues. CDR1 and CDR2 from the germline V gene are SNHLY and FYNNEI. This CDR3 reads CATRESLAGAYNEQFF. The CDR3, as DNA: TGTGCCACCCGTGAAAGCCTAGCGGGGGCCTACAATGAGCAGTTCTTC.

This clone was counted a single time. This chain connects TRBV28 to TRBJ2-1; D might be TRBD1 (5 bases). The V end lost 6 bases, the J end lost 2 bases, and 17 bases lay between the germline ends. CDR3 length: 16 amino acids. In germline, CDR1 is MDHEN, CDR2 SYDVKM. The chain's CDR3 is CASSTPGKAPYNEQFF. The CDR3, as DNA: TGTGCCAGCAGCACTCCAGGGAAAGCACCCTACAATGAGCAGTTCTTC. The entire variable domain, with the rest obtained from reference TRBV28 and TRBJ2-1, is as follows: DVKVTQSSRYLVKRTGEKVFLECVQDMDHENMFWYRQDPGLGLRLIYFSYDVKMKEKGDIPEGYSVSREKKERFSLILESASTNQTSMYLCASSTPGKAPYNEQFFGPGTRLTVL.

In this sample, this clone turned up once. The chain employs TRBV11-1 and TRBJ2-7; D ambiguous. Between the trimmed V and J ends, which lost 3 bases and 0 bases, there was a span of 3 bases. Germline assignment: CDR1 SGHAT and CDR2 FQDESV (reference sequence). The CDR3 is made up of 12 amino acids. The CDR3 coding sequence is TGTGCCAGCAGCTTCGGCTCCTACGAGCAGTACTTC. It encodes CASSFGSYEQYF.

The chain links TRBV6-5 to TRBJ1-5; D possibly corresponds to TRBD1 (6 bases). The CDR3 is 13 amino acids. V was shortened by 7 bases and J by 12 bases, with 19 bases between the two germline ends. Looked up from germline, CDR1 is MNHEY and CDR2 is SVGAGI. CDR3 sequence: CASTGTTGRNQHF. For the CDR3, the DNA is TGTGCCAGCACCGGAACGACAGGCAGAAACCAGCATTTT.

The CDR3 reads CASSLTGQGSSTIYF. The CDR3 DNA is TGCGCCAGCAGCTTAACGGGACAAGGCTCGAGCACCATATATTTT. The rearrangement joins TRBV5-1 to TRBJ1-3; TRBD1 is a possible D gene (6 bases). Germline V gene sequence: CDR1 SGHRS, CDR2 YFSETQ. The CDR3 runs 15 residues. The V end lost 2 bases, the J end lost 9 bases, and 18 bases lay between the germline ends.

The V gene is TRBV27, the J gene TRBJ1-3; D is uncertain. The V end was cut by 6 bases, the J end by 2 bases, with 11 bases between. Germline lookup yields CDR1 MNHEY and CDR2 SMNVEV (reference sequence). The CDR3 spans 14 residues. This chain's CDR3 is CASRSLGAGNTIYF. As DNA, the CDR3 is TGTGCCAGCAGATCCCTCGGGGCTGGAAACACCATATATTTT.

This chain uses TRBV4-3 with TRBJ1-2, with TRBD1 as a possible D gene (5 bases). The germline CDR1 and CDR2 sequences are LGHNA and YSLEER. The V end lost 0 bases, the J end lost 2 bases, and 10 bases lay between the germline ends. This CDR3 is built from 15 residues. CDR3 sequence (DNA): TGCGCCAGCAGCCAAGATGACAGCCTAAACTATGGCTACACCTTC. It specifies CASSQDDSLNYGYTF.

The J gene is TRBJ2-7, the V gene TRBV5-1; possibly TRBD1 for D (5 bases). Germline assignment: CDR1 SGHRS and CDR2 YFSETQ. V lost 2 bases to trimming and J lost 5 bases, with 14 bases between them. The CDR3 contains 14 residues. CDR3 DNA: TGCGCCAGCAGCTTTGGCAGGGAAGGAGACGAGCAGTACTTC. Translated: CASSFGREGDEQYF.